The 21 T cell receptor beta chains listed next were all sequenced from one sample in a study of T cell responses to AZD1222 COVID-19 vaccine. Profiling relied on immunoSEQ multiplex PCR, and the TCRdb table lists in-frame clones only, not all of them. The top ten clones hold 11% of a sample with 100,000 to 150,000 clones, roughly 91% of them seen once. The source material was peripheral blood, sampled on day 0 of MenACWY control vaccination. Receptor source: an adult in good health.

DNA for the CDR3: TGTGCCAGCAGTTTCGGCAGGGAGCAGTTCTTC. Translating gives CASSFGREQFF. V is TRBV12-3 or TRBV12-4 and J is TRBJ2-1; D gene ambiguous. Trimming took off 3 bases at V and 10 bases at J, with 7 bases between the two ends. The CDR3 runs 11 residues.

This clone was recorded a few times. The chain links TRBV7-9 to TRBJ2-7, with TRBD1 as a possible D gene (6 bases). CDR3 length: 14 amino acids. Trimming took 5 bases from V and 3 from J, leaving 14 bases between them. Germline V gives CDR1 SEHNR, CDR2 FQNEAQ (reference sequence). CDR3 loop: CASSTSGHIYEQYF. In nucleotides, the CDR3 is TGTGCCAGCAGCACCTCGGGACACATCTACGAGCAGTACTTC.

The rearrangement joins TRBV3-1 (or the pseudogene TRBV3-2) to TRBJ1-4; D gene uncertain. Germline V gives CDR1 LGHDT, CDR2 YNNKEL (reference sequence). The CDR3 spans 14 residues. V was clipped by 5 bases and J by 1 base, with 8 bases between them. CDR3 bases: TGTGCCAGCAGCGAGAGTCTAACTAATGAAAAACTGTTTTTT. Protein product: CASSESLTNEKLFF.

The chain uses TRBV6-5 and TRBJ2-7; 10 nucleotides line up with TRBD2. The V gene end was trimmed by 6 bases and the J gene end by 2 bases; junction bases not matched to a gene: 4. Germline assignment: CDR1 MNHEY and CDR2 SVGAGI. There are 14 residues in the CDR3. In DNA form, the CDR3 reads TGTGCCAGCAGGGATCTAGCGGGGGCCTACGAGCAGTACTTC. Protein sequence: CASRDLAGAYEQYF.

The chain carries TRBV25-1 and TRBJ1-1, with a possible D match to TRBD1 (6 bases). CDR1 is MGHDK, CDR2 SYGVNS, per germline. This CDR3 is 15 amino acids long. V was clipped by 5 bases and J by 5 bases, with 18 bases between them. CDR3 nucleotides: TGTGCCAGCAGTCCCCCCCGAGGGGGGGTTACTGAAGCTTTCTTT. Protein product: CASSPPRGGVTEAFF.

The genes are TRBV7-2 and TRBJ1-1; D unclear. The V end was cut by 2 bases, the J end by 0 bases, with 10 bases between. Germline CDR1 is SGHTA and CDR2 is FQGNSA. This CDR3 has 15 residues. CDR3 protein: CASSLSEYMNTEAFF. CDR3 sequence (DNA): TGTGCCAGCAGCTTAAGTGAGTACATGAACACTGAAGCTTTCTTT.

The J gene is TRBJ2-2, the V gene TRBV5-4; no reliable D call. Germline CDR1 and CDR2: SGHNT and YYREEE (reference sequence). The CDR3 is made up of 14 amino acids. V lost 0 bases and J lost 7, with 10 bases in between. The CDR3 nucleotides read TGTGCCAGCAGCTTGGGTGGATTGGGCGGGGAGCTGTTTTTT. This encodes CASSLGGLGGELFF.

The rearrangement joins TRBV2 to TRBJ2-3, with D unclear. The CDR3 length is 11 residues. Per germline, CDR1 SNHLY and CDR2 FYNNEI. The ends were cut back, 6 bases at V and 7 bases at J, with 8 bases in the middle. The CDR3 protein is CASRAAYTQYF. The CDR3, as DNA: TGTGCCAGCAGGGCGGCCTATACGCAGTATTTT.

The V gene is TRBV6-5, the J gene TRBJ2-5, with unresolved D. The CDR3 spans 13 residues. CDR1 MNHEY and CDR2 SVGAGI come from the germline V gene. Trimming shortened V by 2 bases and J by 0 bases, and 4 bases separated the two germline ends. The CDR3 DNA is TGTGCCAGCAGTTACGCATACCAAGAGACCCAGTACTTC. It codes for CASSYAYQETQYF.

The chain links TRBV10-3 to TRBJ2-1; TRBD2 aligns across 11 bases. Germline CDR1 ENHRY, CDR2 SYGVKD. Trimming took 6 bases from V and 6 from J; bases not matched to a gene: 7. The CDR3 totals 15 residues. The CDR3 is CAIRSIAGGSNEQFF. In DNA form, the CDR3 reads TGTGCCATCAGAAGTATAGCGGGAGGGTCCAATGAGCAGTTCTTC.

The chain employs TRBV6-1 and TRBJ2-7, with D perhaps TRBD1 (5 bases). Trimming stripped 2 bases from V and 12 bases from J, with 11 bases between. CDR1 is MNHNS, CDR2 SASEGT, per germline. CDR3 length equals 11 residues. The CDR3 sequence: CASSESRDPYF. The CDR3 nucleotides read TGTGCCAGCAGTGAAAGCAGGGATCCGTACTTC.

This chain links TRBV11-3 with TRBJ2-1, with D possibly TRBD2 on 5 matching bases. Germline CDR1 and CDR2: SGHNT and YENEEA. The CDR3 is made up of 14 amino acids. V was shortened by 5 bases and J by 4 bases, with 12 bases between the two germline ends. The CDR3 DNA reads as TGTGCCAGCAGCCAGTCCAGCGGTTACAATGAGCAGTTCTTC. It specifies CASSQSSGYNEQFF.

The chain is built from TRBV6-5 and TRBJ2-7, with 14 bases fitting TRBD2. The CDR3 runs to 15 residues. J lost 9 bases, V lost 6 bases, and 10 bases had no gene match. The germline V gene has CDR1 MNHEY and CDR2 SVGAGI. The CDR3 protein is CASRKGLAGDWVQYF. The CDR3, as DNA: TGTGCCAGCAGGAAGGGACTAGCGGGAGACTGGGTGCAGTACTTC.

The V and J genes are TRBV12-3 or TRBV12-4 and TRBJ1-3; D gene unclear. The ends were cut back, 10 bases at V and 6 bases at J, with 10 bases in the middle. This CDR3 has 11 residues. The CDR3, as DNA: TGTGCCAACATCGAGGAAAACACCATATATTTT. The encoded protein is CANIEENTIYF.

The DNA for the CDR3 is TGTGCCAGCAGTAGGGACATATATGGCTACACCTTC. Translation: CASSRDIYGYTF. The V call is TRBV12-3 or TRBV12-4, the J call TRBJ1-2; TRBD1 is a possible D gene (6 bases). CDR3 length equals 12 residues. The V gene lost 5 bases and the J gene lost 5 bases, with 9 bases spanning the gap.

The chain combines TRBV30 with TRBJ1-1; no clear D gene. The germline V and J ends were trimmed by 2 bases and 7 bases, with 11 bases remaining between them. This CDR3 has 12 residues. Germline V gene lookup returns CDR1 GTSNPN and CDR2 SVGIG (reference sequence). CDR3 sequence: CAWSLSRFEAFF. CDR3 in DNA: TGTGCCTGGAGTTTGTCCCGGTTTGAAGCTTTCTTT.

V and J are TRBV7-2 and TRBJ2-3; tentative D call: TRBD2 (6 bases). With 5 bases removed from V and 3 bases from J, the gap between germline ends came to 18 bases. This CDR3 has 16 amino acids. CDR1 SGHTA and CDR2 FQGNSA come from the germline V gene. In nucleotides, the CDR3 is TGTGCCAGCAGCCTCCCTTGGGACTCCTCTACAGATACGCAGTATTTT. Protein product: CASSLPWDSSTDTQYF. Complete variable domain (other parts from reference TRBV7-2 and TRBJ2-3): GAGVSQSPSNKVTEKGKDVELRCDPISGHTALYWYRQSLGQGLEFLIYFQGNSAPDKSGLPSDRFSAERTGGSVSTLTIQRTQQEDSAVYLCASSLPWDSSTDTQYFGPGTRLTVL.

The V and J genes are TRBV5-8 and TRBJ2-2, with a tentative D call TRBD2 (5 bases). V gave up 2 bases and J gave up 4 bases, with 9 bases separating them. Per the germline V gene, CDR1 is SGHTS and CDR2 is YDEGEE. The CDR3 is 14 amino acids. Here the CDR3 DNA reads TGTGCCAGCAGCTTTTGGGAGCGCACCGGGGAGCTGTTTTTT. Protein product: CASSFWERTGELFF.

The chain couples TRBV15 to TRBJ1-2, with 7 bases fitting TRBD1. J lost 7 bases, V lost 5 bases, and 7 bases had no gene match. The CDR3 contains 13 residues. CDR1 LNHNV and CDR2 YYDKDF come from the germline V gene (reference sequence). CDR3 bases: TGTGCCACCAGCCCCGACAGGGTTGGTGGCTACACCTTC. This codes for CATSPDRVGGYTF.

The genes are TRBV21-1 and TRBJ1-2. TRBV21-1 represents a pseudogene. This CDR3 comprises 14 residues. The CDR3 DNA reads TGTGCCAGCTGGGCCCCCCTAAGCGCCTATGGCTACACCTTC. Its translation: CASWAPLSAYGYTF.

The chain couples TRBV6-5 to TRBJ2-1; 11 nucleotides align to TRBD2. The V segment lost 3 bases and the J segment 4 bases; nucleotides outside the gene matches: 2. This CDR3 region has 15 residues. Germline-derived CDR1 and CDR2 are MNHEY and SVGAGI. Written as DNA, the CDR3 is TGTGCCAGCAGTTATAGCGGGAGGGCTTACAATGAGCAGTTCTTC. It codes for CASSYSGRAYNEQFF.